Presented here are 13 T cell receptor beta chains from one specimen sequenced in a study of vaccination effects on CD4 cells after COVID-19. ViraFEST expansion of antigen-specific CD4+ T cells with viral peptide pools preceded sequencing. Subsequent to a culture period of about nine days, CD4+ T cells were isolated. None of the vaccinated had previously contracted SARS-CoV-2, and their nucleocapsid antibodies tested negative. Profiling relied on immunoSEQ multiplex PCR, and the TCRdb table lists in-frame clones only, not all of them. The sample holds 35,000 to 50,000 clones, around 81% seen once. These receptors lack a known antigen. The specimen comprised CD4+ T cells from PBMCs cultured with SARS-CoV-2 spike peptides, sampled before COVID-19 vaccination. These receptors all stem from a human donor who received a COVID-19 vaccine.

This chain uses TRBV10-3 with TRBJ1-2, with 8 bases lining up with TRBD1. The germline V gene has CDR1 ENHRY and CDR2 SYGVKD. CDR3 length: 15 residues. Unmatched junction bases numbered 6, after V lost 6 bases and J lost 0 bases. CDR3 DNA: TGTGCCATCAGAGGACAGGGAGACTCTAACTATGGCTACACCTTC. Protein product: CAIRGQGDSNYGYTF.

This rearrangement joins TRBV15 to TRBJ1-6; TRBD1 matches 7 bases. V gave up 1 base and J gave up 4 bases; unmatched junction bases: 4. Germline CDR1 is LNHNV and CDR2 is YYDKDF (reference sequence). CDR3 length: 16 residues. In nucleotides, the CDR3 is TGTGCCACCAGCAGAGTAACAGGGGTTTATAATTCACCCCTCCACTTT. This translates into CATSRVTGVYNSPLHF.

The chain uses TRBV28 and TRBJ2-5, with TRBD1 identical over 9 bases. The germline V gene has CDR1 MDHEN and CDR2 SYDVKM. The CDR3 totals 14 residues. V gave up 6 bases and J gave up 6 bases; unmatched junction bases: 8. The CDR3 sequence is CASSGQGSMKTQYF. The CDR3 DNA is TGTGCCAGCAGCGGACAGGGGAGTATGAAGACCCAGTACTTC.

The chain carries TRBV3-1 (or the pseudogene TRBV3-2) and TRBJ2-5, with 7 nucleotides matching TRBD1. The CDR3 has 14 amino acids. Per the germline V gene, CDR1 is LGHDT and CDR2 is YNNKEL (reference sequence). V lost 4 bases, J lost 2 bases, and 4 bases stayed unmatched. The CDR3 loop is CASSPVRGQETQYF. In nucleotides, the CDR3 is TGTGCCAGCAGCCCCGTCAGGGGGCAAGAGACCCAGTACTTC.

The chain links TRBV7-8 to TRBJ1-5; D unclear. Per germline, CDR1 SGHVS and CDR2 FQNEAQ. The CDR3 length is 17 residues. Deletions cut 5 bases from V and 0 bases from J, with 17 bases between. CDR3 nucleotide sequence: TGTGCCAGCAGCCCGGATTCCGTTTTTTATAGCAATCAGCCCCAGCATTTT. This sequence encodes CASSPDSVFYSNQPQHF.

V usage is TRBV6-1 and J usage is TRBJ2-3; possible D gene TRBD1, 6 bases. The CDR3 has 16 residues. V gave up 1 base and J gave up 7 bases, with 18 bases separating them. Germline CDR1 MNHNS, CDR2 SASEGT. The CDR3 is CASSEVGRGSPYTQYF. Written as DNA, the CDR3 is TGTGCCAGCAGTGAAGTAGGTAGGGGGTCCCCGTATACGCAGTATTTT.

The chain has TRBV6-1 and TRBJ2-1, with D possibly being TRBD2 (5 bases). V was clipped by 2 bases and J by 11 bases, with 13 bases between them. Germline CDR1 is MNHNS and CDR2 is SASEGT. The CDR3 is 13 residues long. The CDR3 loop is CASSEFLAGQQFF. In DNA, the CDR3 is TGTGCCAGCAGTGAATTCCTAGCCGGGCAGCAGTTCTTC.

This clone was counted between two and nine times. The chain employs TRBV19 and TRBJ1-5, with D possibly matching TRBD1 (6 bases). Germline loops: CDR1 LNHDA, CDR2 SQIVND (reference sequence). The length of the CDR3 is 16 residues. V lost 7 bases to trimming and J lost 0 bases, with 16 bases between them. The CDR3 nucleotides read TGTGCCAGTACTTGGGACACCCAATATAGCAATCAGCCCCAGCATTTT. Translated, it gives CASTWDTQYSNQPQHF.

This clone appeared once. This chain uses TRBV12-3 or TRBV12-4 with TRBJ2-7; D ambiguous. The CDR3 length is 13 residues. Trimming stripped 0 bases from V and 0 bases from J, with 3 bases between. The CDR3 loop is CASSLAASYEQYV. CDR3 sequence (DNA): TGTGCCAGCAGTTTAGCTGCCTCCTACGAGCAGTACGTC.

V usage is TRBV7-3 and J usage is TRBJ2-5, with D perhaps being TRBD1 or TRBD2 (5 bases each). Trimming took 3 bases from V and 4 from J, leaving 18 bases between them. The germline V gene encodes CDR1 SGHTA and CDR2 FQGTGA. The CDR3 spans 16 residues. Written as DNA, the CDR3 is TGTGCCAGCAGCTTGAATTTTCGAGGGGCCCGAGAGACCCAGTACTTC. It is translated as CASSLNFRGARETQYF.

This clone was seen a single time. The chain employs TRBV19 and TRBJ1-4; D ambiguous. The CDR3 runs to 13 residues. In germline, CDR1 is LNHDA, CDR2 SQIVND (reference sequence). Trimming removed 3 bases at V and 4 bases at J, with 6 bases between. The DNA of the CDR3 is TGTGCCAGTAGTATTGGACTTAATGAAAAACTGTTTTTT. As protein: CASSIGLNEKLFF. Looking up the rest from reference TRBV19 and TRBJ1-4 gives the full variable domain: DGGITQSPKYLFRKEGQNVTLSCEQNLNHDAMYWYRQDPGQGLRLIYYSQIVNDFQKGDIAEGYSVSREKKESFPLTVTSAQKNPTAFYLCASSIGLNEKLFFGSGTQLSVL.

The chain links TRBV19 to TRBJ1-2; 8 nucleotides align to TRBD1. This CDR3 contains 13 residues. From germline, CDR1 is LNHDA and CDR2 SQIVND (reference sequence). Germline trimming cut 8 bases from V and 1 base from J; bases unmatched to any gene: 3. CDR3 residues: CASRQGNNYGYTF. The CDR3 region has the DNA TGTGCCAGTCGACAGGGGAATAACTATGGCTACACCTTC.

The chain carries TRBV28 and TRBJ1-4; maybe TRBD1 (6 bases). Trimming stripped 4 bases from V and 1 base from J, with 7 bases between. Germline V CDR1 and CDR2: MDHEN, SYDVKM. This CDR3 contains 14 residues. In DNA, the CDR3 is TGTGCCAGCAGTTCACAGGGAACTAATGAAAAACTGTTTTTT. Encoded protein: CASSSQGTNEKLFF.